This T cell receptor (beta chain) was recovered during a study of shared clonotypes between healthy human individuals. Libraries were prepared by immunoSEQ multiplex PCR; TCRdb keeps only in-frame clonotypes and omits some of them. The sample holds 850,000 to 1,200,000 clones, 65% to 75% seen once. With 4 bases removed from V and 2 bases from J, the gap between germline ends came to 26 bases. The germline CDR1 and CDR2 sequences are MDHEN and SYDVKM. CDR3 size: 19 residues. The chain links TRBV28 to TRBJ1-2; maybe TRBD1 (5 bases). Material: memory CD4+ T cells sorted from blood. Documented subset: CD45RA-negative fraction. The receptor was isolated from a man aged 18 to 30 in good health. CDR3 sequence reads: CASSSSAAGTLERNYGYTF. The DNA for the CDR3 is TGTGCCAGCAGTTCTTCCGCGGCCGGGACTTTAGAGCGGAACTATGGCTACACCTTC.